A single TCR beta chain is shown here with its context. V dropped 0 bases and J dropped 5; count of bases not matched to a gene: 9. The CDR3 runs 17 residues. Germline assignment: CDR1 MNHEY and CDR2 SMNVEV (reference sequence). The source of the sample is a study of blood T cell repertoires in COVID-19. About the research overall: Material from acute and convalescent COVID-19 was sourced from the United States, Italy and Spain. In each case, the material was cDNA or gDNA derived from T cells, B-cell-depleted T cells, or PBMCs.

Study processing details: Quantification of nucleated cells was approximated via reference gene primer amplification. Method: immunoSEQ multiplex PCR; TCRdb's copy keeps in-frame clones and lacks some. From that table come the V and J calls and clone size; the DNA was used to work out D and trimming. The table includes approximately 130,000 clones, roughly 71% detected once. V usage is TRBV27 and J usage is TRBJ2-5; 10 nucleotides agree with TRBD1. The sequencing input was peripheral blood. The source of this sequence is a man at least 80 years old with acute or convalescent COVID-19. CDR3 DNA sequence: TGTGCCAGCAGTTTATCGGGGACAGGGGAAGATACGGAGACCCAGTACTTC. Translation: CASSLSGTGEDTETQYF.